The 14 T cell receptor beta chains given below trace back to one sample, sequenced in a study of CD4+ T cells in melanoma. Produced via immunoSEQ multiplex PCR; TCRdb's table is partial and in-frame only. This sample has around 50,000 clones, with roughly 87% found just once. Sequencing input: peripheral blood. All receptors come from a human donor with melanoma.

This clone was seen a single time. The chain uses TRBV28 and TRBJ1-2, with a weak D call TRBD1 (5 bases). The germline V gene has CDR1 MDHEN and CDR2 SYDVKM. V lost 4 bases and J lost 5, with 17 bases in between. CDR3 length equals 15 residues. The chain's CDR3 is CASSSSGTDHYGYTF. DNA for the CDR3: TGTGCCAGCAGTTCTTCCGGGACGGATCATTATGGCTACACCTTC.

This chain uses TRBV27 with TRBJ2-1; 7 positions agree with TRBD1. CDR1 and CDR2 (germline): MNHEY, SMNVEV (reference sequence). This CDR3 region has 14 residues. J was trimmed by 6 bases and V by 8 bases; bases with no gene match: 10. The DNA for the CDR3 is TGTGCCAGCTTTCCACAGGGGTTGGGCAATGAGCAGTTCTTC. Amino acids: CASFPQGLGNEQFF.

The gene calls are TRBV27 and TRBJ2-5; 9 bases agree with TRBD2. V shed 3 bases, J shed 4 bases, and the junction held 9 bases outside the gene matches. The CDR3 runs to 16 residues. In germline, CDR1 is MNHEY, CDR2 SMNVEV (reference sequence). CDR3 coding DNA: TGTGCCAGCAGTTTTGAAAGGGCGGGGGGGCGAGAGACCCAGTACTTC. It specifies CASSFERAGGRETQYF.

The chain links TRBV2 to TRBJ2-1; 9 bases fit TRBD2. The CDR3 covers 13 residues. V was clipped by 3 bases and J by 9 bases; unmatched bases: 3. Germline CDR1 SNHLY, CDR2 FYNNEI. The CDR3 DNA follows: TGTGCCAGCAGTGAGGGACTAGCCCGTGAGCAGTTCTTC. It codes for CASSEGLAREQFF.

This chain joins TRBV28 and TRBJ2-7; TRBD2 is a possible D gene (6 bases). The V gene lost 6 bases and the J gene lost 4 bases, with 16 bases spanning the gap. CDR3 length: 14 amino acids. Germline CDR1 MDHEN, CDR2 SYDVKM. CDR3 sequence (DNA): TGTGCCAGCAGCCTGCGGGACTCCTCTTACGAGCAGTACTTC. Amino acid sequence: CASSLRDSSYEQYF.

The chain uses TRBV11-2 and TRBJ2-7, with D hard to call. CDR3 length: 16 residues. The V and J ends lost 4 bases and 3 bases respectively, with 19 bases between them. The germline V gene encodes CDR1 SGHAT and CDR2 FQNNGV. The CDR3 region is CASSSGYYASGYEQYF. For the CDR3, the DNA is TGTGCCAGCAGCTCCGGATACTACGCCTCCGGCTACGAGCAGTACTTC.

The chain joins TRBV5-1 to TRBJ1-1; no clear D gene. The germline V and J ends were trimmed by 0 bases and 3 bases, with 9 bases remaining between them. CDR3 length equals 14 residues. Germline CDR1 SGHRS, CDR2 YFSETQ. DNA of the CDR3: TGCGCCAGCAGCTTGGGTCAGACTTACACTGAAGCTTTCTTT. Protein product: CASSLGQTYTEAFF.

The gene calls are TRBV5-4 and TRBJ2-7, with D unresolved. Germline loops: CDR1 SGHNT, CDR2 YYREEE (reference sequence). This CDR3 has 13 residues. The germline V and J ends were trimmed by 1 base and 2 bases, with 7 bases remaining between them. The CDR3 is CASSLYGAYEQYF. The CDR3 nucleotides are TGTGCCAGCAGCTTGTACGGAGCCTACGAGCAGTACTTC.

The chain has TRBV5-8 and TRBJ1-6; D call uncertain. The CDR3 runs to 13 residues. The V gene's germline CDR1 is SGHTS and CDR2 YDEGEE. Trimming took off 3 bases at V and 7 bases at J, with 8 bases between the two ends. CDR3 residues: CASSSDLNSPLHF. In DNA, the CDR3 is TGTGCCAGCAGCTCGGACCTAAATTCACCCCTCCACTTT.

The V call is TRBV15, the J call TRBJ1-4; D may be TRBD1 (6 bases). V lost 0 bases, J lost 3 bases, and 8 bases lay in between. Germline V CDR1 and CDR2: LNHNV, YYDKDF (reference sequence). The CDR3 consists of 15 residues. The CDR3: CATSRDSGANEKLFF. The CDR3 nucleotides read TGTGCCACCAGCAGAGATTCAGGGGCTAATGAAAAACTGTTTTTT.

The chain has TRBV13 and TRBJ2-5, with 8 bases fitting TRBD2. CDR1 and CDR2 from the germline V gene are PRHDT and FYEKMQ (reference sequence). V shed 3 bases and J 5 bases; nucleotides not matched to a gene: 8. The CDR3 extends over 15 amino acids. The chain's CDR3 is CASSFFAGGVETQYF. Here the CDR3 DNA reads TGTGCCAGCAGCTTTTTTGCGGGGGGCGTCGAGACCCAGTACTTC.

A single count supports this clone. The V and J genes are TRBV7-2 and TRBJ1-2; no reliable D call. Germline-derived CDR1 and CDR2 are SGHTA and FQGNSA. The CDR3 contains 15 residues. The V end was cut by 1 base, the J end by 0 bases, with 9 bases between. The DNA for the CDR3 is TGTGCCAGCAGCTTAGATACTGCCGCTAACTATGGCTACACCTTC. Its translation is CASSLDTAANYGYTF. The variable domain in full, completed from reference TRBV7-2 and TRBJ1-2, reads GAGVSQSPSNKVTEKGKDVELRCDPISGHTALYWYRQSLGQGLEFLIYFQGNSAPDKSGLPSDRFSAERTGGSVSTLTIQRTQQEDSAVYLCASSLDTAANYGYTFGSGTRLTVV.

This clone was detected once. The V call is TRBV6-1, the J call TRBJ1-3; D is unresolved. The V end was cut by 4 bases, the J end by 0 bases, with 13 bases between. Germline V gene sequence: CDR1 MNHNS, CDR2 SASEGT. This CDR3 contains 16 residues. CDR3 DNA: TGTGCCAGCAGTGCTCAGGCCCTGAGCTCTGGAAACACCATATATTTT. Translated, it gives CASSAQALSSGNTIYF.

This chain joins TRBV7-8 and TRBJ2-7; 7 nucleotides line up with TRBD1. After removal of 1 base from V and 5 bases from J, the junction contained 5 bases not matched to a gene. This CDR3 has 14 amino acids. CDR1 SGHVS and CDR2 FQNEAQ come from the germline V gene. The DNA of the CDR3 is TGTGCCAGCAGCTTAGTTTTCAGGGGGAACGAGCAGTACTTC. Translating gives CASSLVFRGNEQYF.